What follows are 14 T cell receptor beta chains derived from one specimen sequenced in a study of blood T cell repertoires in COVID-19. The repertoire was sequenced with immunoSEQ multiplex PCR; TCRdb's copy has only in-frame clones and lacks some. The repertoire holds a few hundred thousand clones, with roughly 89% as singletons. The sample comprised peripheral blood. Receptor source: a woman in her thirties with active or convalescent COVID-19.

V usage is TRBV28 and J usage is TRBJ1-5; weak D call: TRBD1 (6 bases). The V end was cut by 5 bases, the J end by 7 bases, with 15 bases between. The CDR3 contains 14 residues. Germline CDR1 reads MDHEN; CDR2 reads SYDVKM. As DNA, the CDR3 is TGTGCCAGCAGTAAATACAGGGTGGCCCAGCCCCAGCATTTT. Its protein is CASSKYRVAQPQHF.

The CDR3 nucleotides are TGTGCCAGCAGCCAAGATGGATCGACAGGGAAGCAGCCCCAGCATTTT. This translates into CASSQDGSTGKQPQHF. This rearrangement joins TRBV4-2 to TRBJ1-5; 7 bases match TRBD1. The J segment lost 7 bases and the V segment lost 0 bases, leaving 9 bases of the junction unmatched. The CDR3 covers 16 residues. CDR1 is LGHNA and CDR2 is YNFKEQ in the germline V gene.

The rearrangement joins TRBV3-1 (or the pseudogene TRBV3-2) to TRBJ1-4; TRBD1 is a possible D gene (6 bases). This CDR3 comprises 17 residues. Trimming removed 1 base from V and 0 bases from J, with 12 bases in between. The germline CDR1 and CDR2 sequences are LGHDT and YNNKEL (reference sequence). CDR3 sequence: CASSQGGQGATNEKLFF. The CDR3 DNA reads TGTGCCAGCAGCCAAGGGGGGCAGGGTGCAACTAATGAAAAACTGTTTTTT.

The chain carries TRBV10-3 and TRBJ1-1; 10 bases align to TRBD1. Germline V CDR1 and CDR2: ENHRY, SYGVKD. The CDR3 runs 15 residues. J lost 0 bases, V lost 6 bases, and 4 bases had no gene match. The CDR3 here is CAIRAGQGMNTEAFF. The CDR3 DNA reads TGTGCCATCAGGGCGGGACAGGGGATGAACACTGAAGCTTTCTTT.

The chain recombines TRBV27 with TRBJ1-5; no reliable D call. CDR1 and CDR2 (germline): MNHEY, SMNVEV (reference sequence). The CDR3 covers 15 residues. With 3 bases removed from V and 1 base from J, the gap between germline ends came to 10 bases. The CDR3 DNA follows: TGTGCCAGCAGTTTGATGGGCGTAAGCAATCAGCCCCAGCATTTT. Its protein is CASSLMGVSNQPQHF.

The rearrangement links TRBV27 to TRBJ2-5; D uncertain. Germline V gene data show CDR1 as MNHEY and CDR2 as SMNVEV (reference sequence). V shed 5 bases and J shed 5 bases, with 15 bases lying between them. CDR3 length equals 14 residues. CDR3: CASSNYPERETQYF. The DNA for the CDR3 is TGTGCCAGCAGTAACTATCCGGAGAGGGAGACCCAGTACTTC.

The V gene is TRBV11-2, the J gene TRBJ2-5; 15 nucleotides agree with TRBD2. The CDR3 has 16 amino acids. Germline CDR1 and CDR2: SGHAT and FQNNGV. V lost 8 bases and J lost 2; bases outside the gene matches: 6. The CDR3 bases are TGTGCCAGCTCCGGGACTAGCGGGGGGCCGCAAGAGACCCAGTACTTC. This gives the protein CASSGTSGGPQETQYF.

This chain joins TRBV6-1 and TRBJ2-1; maybe TRBD1 (5 bases). This CDR3 has 15 residues. The germline V gene encodes CDR1 MNHNS and CDR2 SASEGT. Trimming left V 1 base short and J 1 base short, with 8 bases between. Here the CDR3 reads CASSEVPGSYNEQFF. CDR3 in DNA: TGTGCCAGCAGTGAAGTACCAGGGTCCTACAATGAGCAGTTCTTC.

The chain recombines TRBV5-8 with TRBJ1-6, with D tentatively TRBD1 (5 bases). The CDR3 sequence is 15 residues long. Per the germline V gene, CDR1 is SGHTS and CDR2 is YDEGEE. V was pared by 4 bases and J by 4 bases, with 12 bases between. This CDR3 reads CASSPPGGYNSPLHF. CDR3 nucleotides: TGTGCCAGCAGCCCCCCCGGGGGGTATAATTCACCCCTCCACTTT.

The chain joins TRBV28 to TRBJ1-2; D not resolved. Germline V CDR1 and CDR2: MDHEN, SYDVKM. The CDR3 length is 12 residues. Trimming took off 1 base at V and 10 bases at J, with 10 bases between the two ends. This CDR3 reads CASSLFQFNYTF. DNA of the CDR3: TGTGCCAGCAGTTTATTCCAGTTTAACTACACCTTC.

This sequence joins TRBV29-1 and TRBJ2-1; D not resolved. CDR3 length equals 12 residues. The germline CDR1 and CDR2 sequences are SQVTM and ANQGSEA. Trimming removed 0 bases at V and 9 bases at J, with 9 bases between. DNA of the CDR3: TGCAGCGTTGAAGATCGTAACGGTGAGCAGTTCTTC. It is translated as CSVEDRNGEQFF.

The V and J genes are TRBV9 and TRBJ2-3; D may be TRBD2 (6 bases). The V end lost 2 bases, the J end lost 4 bases, and 17 bases lay between the germline ends. This CDR3 spans 16 amino acids. Germline CDR1 and CDR2: SGDLS and YYNGEE. In DNA, the CDR3 is TGTGCCAGCAGCGTGGCCGGTGGGGGAGGCGCAGATACGCAGTATTTT. Translated, it gives CASSVAGGGGADTQYF.

The genes are TRBV28 and TRBJ2-7; D perhaps matches TRBD1 (5 bases). The CDR3 is made up of 13 amino acids. Germline-derived CDR1 and CDR2 are MDHEN and SYDVKM. V shed 5 bases and J shed 6 bases, with 14 bases lying between them. The CDR3 DNA follows: TGTGCCAGCAGTCCCGGGCAGGGCGGCGAGCAGTACTTC. It encodes CASSPGQGGEQYF.

The rearrangement joins TRBV3-1 (or the pseudogene TRBV3-2) to TRBJ2-1, with TRBD2 matching over 9 bases. In germline, CDR1 is LGHDT, CDR2 YNNKEL (reference sequence). The V segment lost 4 bases and the J segment 10 bases; nucleotides outside the gene matches: 5. The CDR3 length is 13 residues. The CDR3, as DNA: TGTGCCAGCAGCCTAGCGGGGGCTAAGGAGCAGTTCTTC. Translated, it gives CASSLAGAKEQFF.